This T cell receptor beta chain was recorded in a study of T cell clones after liver transplantation. Study-wide context: Post-transplant blood was tracked for graft-donor-reactive T cell clones identified in a pre-transplant mixed lymphocyte reaction. Study-wide points: Circulating graft-donor-reactive CD4 TCRbeta sequences fell significantly post-transplant in 5 of 8 subjects.

Sequenced by immunoSEQ multiplex PCR; TCRdb stores in-frame clones only, minus some. The table lists tens of thousands of clones, 90% to 95% of them singletons. CD3+CD4+ and CD3+CD8+ cells were FACS-sorted from thawed unstimulated PBMCs. Concerning this clone itself: Its antigen is unknown.

Unmatched junction bases numbered 3, after V lost 5 bases and J lost 4 bases. Germline CDR1 is SGHAT and CDR2 is FQNNGV. The CDR3 has 13 residues. The source material was CD4+ T cells from blood, sampled 25 months after liver transplant. The origin of this receptor is a human patient who received a liver transplant. The graft donor may have given rise to some T cells. V usage is TRBV11-2 and J usage is TRBJ2-5, with 8 bases fitting TRBD2. CDR3 amino acids: CASSGTSLETQYF. The DNA of the CDR3 is TGTGCCAGCAGCGGGACTAGTTTAGAGACCCAGTACTTC. Filled out from reference TRBV11-2 and TRBJ2-5, the complete variable domain reads EAGVAQSPRYKIIEKRQSVAFWCNPISGHATLYWYQQILGQGPKLLIQFQNNGVVDDSQLPKDRFSAERLKGVDSTLKIQPAKLEDSAVYLCASSGTSLETQYFGPGTRLLVL.